The rows below give T cell receptor beta chains drawn from one sample of a study of OX40 agonist ivuxolimab in advanced cancers. The table came from immunoSEQ multiplex PCR; TCRdb's copy has only in-frame clones and leaves some out. The sample comprises tens of thousands of clones, about 88% of which are singletons, and roughly 0.67% rests with the top ten. Sequencing used CD4+ or CD8+ T cells sorted from blood, obtained in a trial of the OX40 agonist ivuxolimab. All receptors derive from an adult with an advanced solid tumor such as melanoma, head and neck, liver or kidney cancer. The CDR3 runs from the conserved cysteine through the conserved F or W. D genes are given only for firm matches. Size values are once, few and many counts, or a class for expanded clones, and some rows have none.

j_gene | d_gene | v_gene | abundance | CDR3nt | CDR3aa
TRBJ2-7 | - | TRBV2 | - | TGTGCCAGCAGCCCCATGTGGGGCTACGAGCAGTACTTC | CASSPMWGYEQYF
TRBJ2-3 | - | TRBV27 | - | TGTGCCAGCAGTTTCGGGCGGTTTCCCCCCAATACGCAGTATTTT | CASSFGRFPPNTQYF
TRBJ1-2 | TRBD1 | TRBV11-2 | - | TGTGCCAGCAGCTCCGGGACAGTGATACTCCCTGGCTACACCTTC | CASSSGTVILPGYTF
TRBJ2-5 | - | TRBV18 | - | TGTGCCAGCTCACCACAGGGTCAGGGGATACAAGAGACCCAGTACTTC | CASSPQGQGIQETQYF
TRBJ1-4 | - | TRBV5-4 | - | TGTGCCAGCAGCTTGCAGGGTGCTAATGAAAAACTGTTTTTT | CASSLQGANEKLFF
TRBJ1-1 | - | TRBV29-1 | - | TGCAGCGTTGATAAGGCAGGGAACACTGAAGCTTTCTTT | CSVDKAGNTEAFF
TRBJ2-3 | TRBD2 | TRBV7-2 | - | TGTGCCAGCAGCTTACTAGCGGACAGCACAGATACGCAGTATTTT | CASSLLADSTDTQYF
TRBJ1-5 | TRBD1 | TRBV7-9 | - | TGTGCCAGCAGCTGGAGGGGGCGAGATCAGCCCCAGCATTTT | CASSWRGRDQPQHF
TRBJ2-6 | TRBD1 | TRBV10-3 | - | TGTGCCATCAGTGAGACAGGACAGGCGGCGAACTCTGGGGCCAACGTCCTGACTTTC | CAISETGQAANSGANVLTF
TRBJ2-2 | TRBD2 | TRBV11-3 | - | TGTGCCAGCAGCTTGACTAGCGGGAACACCGGGGAGCTGTTTTTT | CASSLTSGNTGELFF
TRBJ2-5 | TRBD1 | TRBV10-3 | - | TGTGCCATCAGGACAGGGGGCGGTGAGACCCAGTACTTC | CAIRTGGGETQYF
TRBJ1-1 | - | TRBV11-3 | once | TGTGCCAGCAGCTTAGATCACGGGGGCGAAGCTTTCTTT | CASSLDHGGEAFF
TRBJ2-1 | TRBD2 | TRBV30 | - | TGTGCCTGGAGGGGGTTTTTAGGTGACCTAGCGGGAGGACCGGGTATCAATGAGCAGTTCTTC | CAWRGFLGDLAGGPGINEQFF
TRBJ2-1 | TRBD2 | TRBV19 | - | TGTGCCAGTAGTATACGAGGACTAGTTAATGAGCAGTTCTTC | CASSIRGLVNEQFF
TRBJ2-7 | - | TRBV11-3 | - | TGTGCCAGCAGCTTAGAAGCGGTTTGCTCCTACGAGCAGTACTTC | CASSLEAVCSYEQYF
TRBJ1-4 | - | TRBV18 | once | TGTGCCAGCTCACCGGCACAGGGTGAAAAACTGTTTTTT | CASSPAQGEKLFF
TRBJ2-3 | - | TRBV10-3 | - | TGTGCCATCAGTGGCCCAGGACAGCCGAGGGTCACAGATACGCAGTATTTT | CAISGPGQPRVTDTQYF